This TCR beta chain came from a study of T cells after yellow fever vaccination. 5'RACE template switching added a universal primer site and UMIs to TCR cDNA. Via MiXCR, TCRdb re-called the 5' RACE reads, giving one row per CDR3 protein. This sample has some 290,000 distinct CDR3 sequences; around 10% occur once, and the top ten carry about 3.5%. With 3 bases removed from V and 4 bases from J, the gap between germline ends came to 21 bases. CDR1 is GTSNPN, CDR2 SVGIG, per germline (reference sequence). This CDR3 is built from 16 residues. The table lists this clonotype with a few counts. Its matching antigen is unknown. Study-level points and caveats: Clones that expanded after primary vaccination mostly reappeared after the booster (approximately 96% CD4, approximately 85% CD8). It was a weaker secondary response, yet one that peaked faster, at day 5 versus 15.

The chain employs TRBV30 and TRBJ1-2; a possible D gene is TRBD1 (5 bases). This TCR came from a man aged 18 to 29 who received the YFV17D yellow fever vaccine. This specimen consisted of CD4+ T cells sorted from PBMCs, obtained 45 days after the yellow fever booster vaccination. CDR3 in amino acids: CAWSGLPGLGFYGYTF. CDR3 bases: TGTGCCTGGAGCGGCCTCCCGGGACTCGGGTTCTATGGCTACACCTTC.